The rows below give T cell receptor beta chains drawn from one sample of a study of blood T cell repertoires in COVID-19. The assay was immunoSEQ multiplex PCR, and TCRdb's table has in-frame clones only and misses some. The sample has roughly 140,000 clones; 88% are singletons. The specimen sequenced was peripheral blood. These receptors came from a man between 70 and 80 years old with acute or convalescent COVID-19. CDR3s include the opening cysteine and the closing phenylalanine or tryptophan. A D gene is named only where the DNA matches it firmly. Where a row states a size, it is once, few, many or the class of an expanded clone; other rows omit it.

TRBV28	TRBJ2-7	NA	NA	CASSRVTGSHYEQYF	TGTGCCAGCAGTCGAGTCACAGGGTCACACTACGAGCAGTACTTC
TRBV19	TRBJ1-1	few	NA	CASSTTGNNEAFF	TGTGCCAGTAGTACAACAGGGAACAATGAAGCTTTCTTT
TRBV27	TRBJ1-4	NA	TRBD1	CASRGQINEKLFF	TGTGCCAGCAGGGGACAGATTAATGAAAAACTGTTTTTT
TRBV7-8	TRBJ2-7	once	TRBD1	CASSLTQGSREQYF	TGTGCCAGCAGCTTAACACAGGGGAGTCGCGAGCAGTACTTC
TRBV28	TRBJ1-5	once	NA	CASSSGQLQPQHF	TGTGCCAGCAGTTCCGGACAGCTCCAGCCCCAGCATTTT
TRBV28	TRBJ1-4	NA	NA	CAVEQGRTNEKLFF	TGTGCCGTGGAACAGGGTAGAACTAATGAAAAACTGTTTTTT
TRBV30	TRBJ1-3	NA	NA	CAWSGGPGNTIYF	TGTGCCTGGAGTGGGGGGCCTGGAAACACCATATATTTT
TRBV5-6	TRBJ2-1	NA	NA	CASSPPGQGWYNEQFF	TGTGCCAGCAGCCCTCCTGGTCAGGGGTGGTACAATGAGCAGTTCTTC
TRBV5-1	TRBJ1-2	few	NA	CASSYGGGYGYTF	TGCGCCAGCAGCTATGGGGGCGGTTATGGCTACACCTTC
TRBV21-1	TRBJ1-2	NA	NA	CASSKEEGADYGYTF	TGTGCCAGCAGCAAAGAGGAGGGGGCGGACTATGGCTACACCTTC
TRBV7-9	TRBJ2-5	NA	NA	CASSHGGSAEAETQYF	TGTGCCAGCAGCCACGGAGGGTCGGCTGAGGCCGAGACCCAGTACTTC
TRBV19	TRBJ1-1	NA	NA	CASSIDGRNGDTEAFF	TGTGCCAGTAGTATAGACGGACGGAACGGGGACACTGAAGCTTTCTTT
TRBV28	TRBJ2-7	few	NA	CASCPTGRSSYEQYF	TGTGCCAGCTGCCCGACAGGCAGGAGCTCCTACGAGCAGTACTTC
TRBV6-1	TRBJ2-3	NA	NA	CASSEFSEQGTDTQYF	TGTGCCAGCAGTGAATTCTCGGAACAGGGCACAGATACGCAGTATTTT
TRBV3-1/TRBV3-2	TRBJ1-2	NA	NA	CASSFRAGWYGYTF	TGTGCCAGCAGCTTCCGGGCAGGGTGGTATGGCTACACCTTC
TRBV5-8	TRBJ1-1	NA	NA	CASSSVVRGAGGEAFF	TGTGCCAGCAGCTCCGTTGTTAGGGGGGCGGGAGGTGAAGCTTTCTTT
TRBV2	TRBJ1-2	NA	NA	CASKQDYGYTF	TGTGCCAGCAAACAAGACTATGGCTACACCTTC
TRBV6-1	TRBJ1-1	NA	NA	CASSEHRDTEAFF	TGTGCCAGCAGTGAACACAGGGATACTGAAGCTTTCTTT
TRBV12-5	TRBJ2-5	NA	TRBD1	CASGLVLKQGHTGETQYF	TGTGCTAGTGGTTTGGTACTGAAACAGGGGCATACGGGGGAGACCCAGTACTTC
TRBV7-2	TRBJ1-3	once	NA	CASSSGHRISGNTIYF	TGTGCCAGCAGCTCTGGCCACCGTATCTCTGGAAACACCATATATTTT
TRBV6-5	TRBJ2-7	NA	NA	CASKRGGLDHEQYF	TGTGCCAGCAAGAGAGGGGGATTGGACCACGAGCAGTACTTC
TRBV15	TRBJ2-7	NA	TRBD2	CATSRGGGRGLYEQYF	TGTGCCACCAGCAGAGGCGGGGGGCGAGGCCTCTACGAGCAGTACTTC
TRBV19	TRBJ2-1	NA	TRBD2	CASSPSQLAGVYNEQFF	TGTGCCAGTAGCCCTTCGCAACTAGCGGGTGTCTACAATGAGCAGTTCTTC
TRBV3-1/TRBV3-2	TRBJ1-4	NA	NA	CASSQENSMGEKLFF	TGTGCCAGCAGCCAAGAGAACAGTATGGGTGAAAAACTGTTTTTT
TRBV2	TRBJ1-4	NA	TRBD1	CASGHRGAMKNEKLFF	TGTGCCAGCGGACACAGGGGGGCCATGAAAAATGAAAAACTGTTTTTT
TRBV6-5	TRBJ2-2	NA	TRBD1	CASIPGQEGAGELFF	TGTGCCAGCATACCGGGACAGGAAGGGGCCGGGGAGCTGTTTTTT
TRBV11-2	TRBJ2-7	once	TRBD1	CASSLEGQALISEQYF	TGTGCCAGCAGCTTAGAAGGACAGGCCCTGATTTCGGAGCAGTACTTC
TRBV19	TRBJ2-2	NA	TRBD1	CASWHGDRNTGELFF	TGTGCCAGTTGGCACGGGGACAGGAACACCGGGGAGCTGTTTTTT
TRBV6-5	TRBJ1-1	NA	NA	CATHRDRPMNTEAFF	TGTGCCACCCATAGAGACAGACCCATGAACACTGAAGCTTTCTTT
TRBV11-1	TRBJ2-5	NA	NA	CASSFQGETQYF	TGTGCCAGCAGCTTTCAGGGGGAGACCCAGTACTTC
TRBV27	TRBJ2-6	NA	TRBD1	CASSSGQSKAGANVLTF	TGTGCCAGCAGTTCGGGACAGTCGAAGGCTGGGGCCAACGTCCTGACTTTC
TRBV7-2	TRBJ1-1	NA	TRBD1	CASSQGAGGMTEAFF	TGTGCCAGCAGCCAGGGGGCAGGGGGGATGACTGAAGCTTTCTTT
TRBV19	TRBJ1-4	NA	TRBD1	CASSPHRGGSSNEKLFF	TGTGCCAGTAGCCCCCACAGGGGGGGTTCTTCTAATGAAAAACTGTTTTTT
TRBV7-2	TRBJ1-2	once	TRBD1	CASTWRDRGDGYTF	TGTGCCAGCACCTGGCGGGACAGGGGAGATGGCTACACCTTC
TRBV19	TRBJ1-5	NA	NA	CASRVTDSNQPQHF	TGTGCCAGTAGGGTAACTGATAGCAATCAGCCCCAGCATTTT
TRBV6-1	TRBJ1-4	NA	TRBD1	CASSDRGEKLFF	TGTGCCAGCAGTGACAGGGGGGAAAAACTGTTTTTT
TRBV7-2	TRBJ2-3	NA	TRBD2	CASSSALAGTDTQYF	TGTGCCAGCAGCTCTGCCTTAGCGGGGACAGATACGCAGTATTTT
TRBV10-1	TRBJ2-1	NA	TRBD2	CASSEGLAGNNEQFF	TGCGCCAGCAGTGAGGGACTAGCGGGGAACAATGAGCAGTTCTTC
TRBV5-4	TRBJ2-5	once	NA	CASSPGASGSQETQYF	TGTGCCAGCAGCCCGGGGGCTAGCGGATCCCAAGAGACCCAGTACTTC
TRBV6-5	TRBJ1-2	NA	TRBD1	CASRGDRGYYGYTF	TGTGCCAGCAGGGGAGACAGGGGATACTATGGCTACACCTTC
TRBV7-2	TRBJ1-4	NA	NA	CASSPQRGDEKLFF	TGTGCCAGCAGCCCCCAAAGGGGTGATGAAAAACTGTTTTTT